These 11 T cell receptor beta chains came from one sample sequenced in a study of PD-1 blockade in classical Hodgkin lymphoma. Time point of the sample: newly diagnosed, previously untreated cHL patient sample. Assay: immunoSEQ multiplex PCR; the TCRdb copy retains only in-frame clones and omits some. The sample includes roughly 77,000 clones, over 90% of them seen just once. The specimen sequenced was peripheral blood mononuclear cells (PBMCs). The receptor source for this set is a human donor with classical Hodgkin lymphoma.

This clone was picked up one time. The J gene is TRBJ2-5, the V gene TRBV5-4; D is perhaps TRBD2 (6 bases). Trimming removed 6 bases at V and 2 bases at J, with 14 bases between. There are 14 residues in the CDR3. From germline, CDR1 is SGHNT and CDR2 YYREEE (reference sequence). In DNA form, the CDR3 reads TGTGCCAGCAAGACGGGGACTTTGCAAGAGACCCAGTACTTC. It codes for CASKTGTLQETQYF. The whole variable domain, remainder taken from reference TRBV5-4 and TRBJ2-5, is ETGVTQSPTHLIKTRGQQVTLRCSSQSGHNTVSWYQQALGQGPQFIFQYYREEENGRGNFPPRFSGLQFPNYSSELNVNALELDDSALYLCASKTGTLQETQYFGPGTRLLVL.

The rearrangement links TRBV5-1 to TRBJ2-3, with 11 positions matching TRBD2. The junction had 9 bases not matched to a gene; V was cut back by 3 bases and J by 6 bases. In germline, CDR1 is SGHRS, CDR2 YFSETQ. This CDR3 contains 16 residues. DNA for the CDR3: TGCGCCAGCAGCTCTAGGACTAGCGGGCCCACCGATACGCAGTATTTT. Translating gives CASSSRTSGPTDTQYF.

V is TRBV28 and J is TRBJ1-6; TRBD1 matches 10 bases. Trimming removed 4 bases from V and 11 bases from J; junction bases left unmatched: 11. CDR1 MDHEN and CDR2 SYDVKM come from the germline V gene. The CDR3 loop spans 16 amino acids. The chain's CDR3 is CASSYPKGTGAPPLHF. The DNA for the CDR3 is TGTGCCAGCAGTTACCCCAAGGGGACAGGGGCTCCACCCCTCCACTTT.

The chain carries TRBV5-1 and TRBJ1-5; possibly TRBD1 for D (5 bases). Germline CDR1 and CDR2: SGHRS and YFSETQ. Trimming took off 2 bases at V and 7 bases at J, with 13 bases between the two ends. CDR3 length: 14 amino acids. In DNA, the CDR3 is TGCGCCAGCAGCTTCTCAGGGATGGACCAGCCCCAGCATTTT. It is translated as CASSFSGMDQPQHF. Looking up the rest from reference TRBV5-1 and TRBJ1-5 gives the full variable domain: KAGVTQTPRYLIKTRGQQVTLSCSPISGHRSVSWYQQTPGQGLQFLFEYFSETQRNKGNFPGRFSGRQFSNSRSEMNVSTLELGDSALYLCASSFSGMDQPQHFGDGTRLSIL.

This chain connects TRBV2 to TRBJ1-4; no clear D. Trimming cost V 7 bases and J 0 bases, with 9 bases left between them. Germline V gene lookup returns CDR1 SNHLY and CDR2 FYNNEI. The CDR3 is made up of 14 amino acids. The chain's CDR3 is CASKGVATNEKLFF. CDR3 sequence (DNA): TGTGCCAGCAAGGGAGTTGCAACTAATGAAAAACTGTTTTTT.

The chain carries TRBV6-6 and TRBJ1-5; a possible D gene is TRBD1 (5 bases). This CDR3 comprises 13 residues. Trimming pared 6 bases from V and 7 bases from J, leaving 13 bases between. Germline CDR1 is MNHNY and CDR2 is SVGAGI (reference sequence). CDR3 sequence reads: CASSRRGRQPQHF. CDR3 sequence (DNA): TGTGCCAGCAGCCGACGGGGCAGGCAGCCCCAGCATTTT.

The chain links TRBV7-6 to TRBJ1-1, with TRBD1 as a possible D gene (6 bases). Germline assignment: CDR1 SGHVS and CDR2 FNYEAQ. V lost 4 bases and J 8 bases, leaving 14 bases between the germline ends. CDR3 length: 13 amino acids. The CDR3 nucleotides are TGTGCCAGCAGCTCAATCGGGACAAGAGAAGCTTTCTTT. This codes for CASSSIGTREAFF.

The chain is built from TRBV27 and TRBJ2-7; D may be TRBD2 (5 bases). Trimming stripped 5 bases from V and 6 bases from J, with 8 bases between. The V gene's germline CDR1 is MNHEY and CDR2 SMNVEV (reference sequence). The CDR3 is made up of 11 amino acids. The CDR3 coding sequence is TGTGCCAGCAGTGGAGGAGGCGAGCAGTACTTC. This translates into CASSGGGEQYF.

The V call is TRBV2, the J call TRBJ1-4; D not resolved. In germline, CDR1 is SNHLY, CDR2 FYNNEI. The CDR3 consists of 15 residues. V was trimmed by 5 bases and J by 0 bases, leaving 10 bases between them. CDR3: CASSLDGSTNEKLFF. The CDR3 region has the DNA TGTGCCAGCAGTTTGGACGGCTCAACTAATGAAAAACTGTTTTTT.

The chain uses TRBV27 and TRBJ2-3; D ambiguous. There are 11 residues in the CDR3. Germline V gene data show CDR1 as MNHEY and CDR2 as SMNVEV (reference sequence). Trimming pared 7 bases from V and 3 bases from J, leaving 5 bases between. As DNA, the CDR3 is TGTGCCAGCAAGTGGACAGATACGCAGTATTTT. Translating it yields CASKWTDTQYF.

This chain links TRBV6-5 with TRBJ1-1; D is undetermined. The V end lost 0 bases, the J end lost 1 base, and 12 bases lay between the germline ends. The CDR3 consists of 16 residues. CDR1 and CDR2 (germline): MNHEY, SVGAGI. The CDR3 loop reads CASSYSSAVGNTEAFF. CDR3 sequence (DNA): TGTGCCAGCAGTTACTCGAGTGCAGTGGGGAACACTGAAGCTTTCTTT.